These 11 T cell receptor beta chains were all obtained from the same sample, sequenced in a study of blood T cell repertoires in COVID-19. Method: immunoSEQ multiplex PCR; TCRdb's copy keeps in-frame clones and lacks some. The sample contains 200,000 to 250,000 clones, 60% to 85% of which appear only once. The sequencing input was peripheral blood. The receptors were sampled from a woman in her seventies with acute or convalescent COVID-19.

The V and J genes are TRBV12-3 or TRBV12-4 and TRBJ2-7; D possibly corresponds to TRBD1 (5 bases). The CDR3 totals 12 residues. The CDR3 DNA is TGTGCCAGCCGAACCACAGGTTACCAATCCGACGTC. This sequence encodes CASRTTGYQSDV.

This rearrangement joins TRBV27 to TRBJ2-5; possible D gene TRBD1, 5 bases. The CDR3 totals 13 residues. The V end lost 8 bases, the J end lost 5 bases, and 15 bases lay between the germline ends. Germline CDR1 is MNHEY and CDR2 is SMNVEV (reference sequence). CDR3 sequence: CASASQGLETQYF. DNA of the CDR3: TGTGCCAGCGCTTCTCAGGGTCTGGAGACCCAGTACTTC.

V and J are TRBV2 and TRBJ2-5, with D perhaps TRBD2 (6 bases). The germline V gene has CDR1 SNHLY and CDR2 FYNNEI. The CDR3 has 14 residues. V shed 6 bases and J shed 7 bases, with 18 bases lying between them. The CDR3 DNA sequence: TGTGCCAGCAGACCCGGAATAGCGGTAATGACCCAGTACTTC. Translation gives CASRPGIAVMTQYF.

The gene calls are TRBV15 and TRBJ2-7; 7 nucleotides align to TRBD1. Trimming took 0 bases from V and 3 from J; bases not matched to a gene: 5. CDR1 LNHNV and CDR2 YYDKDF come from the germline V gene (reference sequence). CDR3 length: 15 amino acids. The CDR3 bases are TGTGCCACCAGCAGAGATCAGGACAGGCTCTACGAGCAGTACTTC. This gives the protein CATSRDQDRLYEQYF.

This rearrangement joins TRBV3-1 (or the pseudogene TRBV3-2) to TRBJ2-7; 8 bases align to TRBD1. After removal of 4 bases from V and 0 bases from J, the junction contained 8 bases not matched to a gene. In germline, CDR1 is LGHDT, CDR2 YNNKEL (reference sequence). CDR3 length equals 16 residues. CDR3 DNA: TGTGCCAGCAGCCGGCTGACAGGGGCCAACTCCTACGAGCAGTACTTC. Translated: CASSRLTGANSYEQYF.

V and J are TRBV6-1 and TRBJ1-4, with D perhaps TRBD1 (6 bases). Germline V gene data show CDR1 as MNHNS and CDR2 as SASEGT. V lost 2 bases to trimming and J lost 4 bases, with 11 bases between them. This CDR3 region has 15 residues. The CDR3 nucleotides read TGTGCCAGCAGTGAATATGGACAGATTAATGAAAAACTGTTTTTT. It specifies CASSEYGQINEKLFF.

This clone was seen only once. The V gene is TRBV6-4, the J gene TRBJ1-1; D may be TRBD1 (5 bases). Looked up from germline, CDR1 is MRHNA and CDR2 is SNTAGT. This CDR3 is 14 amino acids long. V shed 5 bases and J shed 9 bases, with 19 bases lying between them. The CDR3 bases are TGTGCCAGCAGTACAGGTGTGGGAACCGGGCAAGCTTTCTTT. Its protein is CASSTGVGTGQAFF.

CDR3 loop: CASTEGTGTGGGGANVLTF. The CDR3 bases are TGTGCCAGTACCGAGGGTACCGGGACAGGGGGTGGTGGGGCCAACGTCCTGACTTTC. V gene TRBV19 combines with J gene TRBJ2-6; TRBD1 agrees at 11 bases. Trimming removed 7 bases from V and 3 bases from J; junction bases left unmatched: 14. CDR1 LNHDA and CDR2 SQIVND come from the germline V gene (reference sequence). There are 19 residues in the CDR3.

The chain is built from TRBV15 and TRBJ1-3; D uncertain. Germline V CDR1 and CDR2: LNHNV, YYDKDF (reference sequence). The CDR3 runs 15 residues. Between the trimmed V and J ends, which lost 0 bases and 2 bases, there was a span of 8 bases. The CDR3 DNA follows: TGTGCCACCAGCAGAGATGGCGGGACTGGAAACACCATATATTTT. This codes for CATSRDGGTGNTIYF.

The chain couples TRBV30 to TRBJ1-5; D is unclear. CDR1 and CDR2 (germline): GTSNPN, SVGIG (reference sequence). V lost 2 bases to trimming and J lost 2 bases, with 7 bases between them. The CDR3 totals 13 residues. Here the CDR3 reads CAWSSRGNQPQHF. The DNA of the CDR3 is TGTGCCTGGAGTTCCCGTGGCAATCAGCCCCAGCATTTT.

The CDR3 DNA is TGTGCCAGCCGAAGACAGATCTATGGCTACACCTTC. The encoded protein is CASRRQIYGYTF. This chain connects TRBV12-3 or TRBV12-4 to TRBJ1-2; a possible D gene is TRBD1 (5 bases). This CDR3 is 12 amino acids long. Trimming stripped 8 bases from V and 4 bases from J, with 11 bases between.